The next 3 T cell receptor beta chains were all read from a single sample in a study of blood T cells in healthy people across ages. It was with a sample-barcoded 5' primer and a J-beta primer mix that a second PCR of roughly 7 to 11 cycles was run. MiXCR was run by TCRdb on the 5' RACE reads, yielding one entry per CDR3 protein. Among approximately 900,000 distinct CDR3 sequences listed, approximately 49% were seen once. Source material: blood. These receptors came from a man aged 25-45 years in good health.

This clonotype appeared a few times. The chain recombines TRBV11-3 with TRBJ2-5, with a possible D match to TRBD1 (5 bases). The end of the DNA aligns better with TRBJ2-7, so the J call may be wrong. Germline loops: CDR1 SGHNT, CDR2 YENEEA. There are 12 residues in the CDR3. The chain's CDR3 is CASSLEGREQYF. The CDR3 region has the DNA TGTGCCAGCAGCTTAGAGGGGCGCGAGCAGTACTTC.

V is TRBV20-1 and J is TRBJ2-4, with a possible D match to TRBD2 (5 bases). This CDR3 spans 15 amino acids. The V end was cut by 1 base, the J end by 4 bases, with 14 bases between. Germline loops: CDR1 DFQATT, CDR2 SNEGSKA (reference sequence). CDR3 in amino acids: CSARVVLEWKNIQYF. CDR3 DNA sequence: TGCAGTGCTAGAGTCGTACTAGAGTGGAAAAACATTCAGTACTTC.

This clonotype showed up just a few times. The chain uses TRBV30 and TRBJ2-7, with D uncertain. CDR3 length equals 14 residues. Germline CDR1 is GTSNPN and CDR2 is SVGIG (reference sequence). The V and J ends lost 0 bases and 6 bases respectively, with 15 bases between them. The CDR3 here is CAWSVRLQPVEQYF. The CDR3 bases are TGTGCCTGGAGTGTACGCCTCCAGCCGGTCGAGCAGTACTTC.